The sequence of this TCR beta chain was determined in a study of siplizumab effects on memory and regulatory T cells. Findings and limits, study-wide: Of the alloreactive clones, only a minor fraction mapped to unstimulated subsets.

Trimming shortened V by 5 bases and J by 0 bases, and 17 bases separated the two germline ends. Germline CDR1 and CDR2: MNHEY and SMNVEV (reference sequence). The CDR3 length is 17 residues. With respect to this clone: Antigen unknown.

Clones were sequenced by immunoSEQ multiplex PCR, and TCRdb holds only the in-frame ones, with some missing. The sample contains approximately 100,000 clones, about 93% of which appear only once. The sequence came from a human donor in good health. The source material was Tregs sorted from blood. This chain links TRBV27 with TRBJ1-5, with a possible D match to TRBD1 (5 bases). The CDR3 DNA follows: TGTGCCAGCAGTCTGGGAGGGGTTGGGGGTAGCAATCAGCCCCAGCATTTT. This gives the protein CASSLGGVGGSNQPQHF.